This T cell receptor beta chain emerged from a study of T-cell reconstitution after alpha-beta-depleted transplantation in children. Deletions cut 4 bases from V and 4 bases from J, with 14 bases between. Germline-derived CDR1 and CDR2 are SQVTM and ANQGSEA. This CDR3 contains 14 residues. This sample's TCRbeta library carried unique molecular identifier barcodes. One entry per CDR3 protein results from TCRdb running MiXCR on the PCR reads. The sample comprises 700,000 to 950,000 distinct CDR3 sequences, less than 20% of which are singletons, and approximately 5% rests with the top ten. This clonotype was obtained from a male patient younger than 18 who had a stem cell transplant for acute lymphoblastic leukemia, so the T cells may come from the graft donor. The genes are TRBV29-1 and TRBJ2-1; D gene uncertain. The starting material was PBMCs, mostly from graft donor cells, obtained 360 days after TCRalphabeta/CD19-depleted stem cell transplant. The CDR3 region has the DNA TGCAGCGTTGTTTTCAAGCGTCGATACAATGAGCAGTTCTTC. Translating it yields CSVVFKRRYNEQFF.